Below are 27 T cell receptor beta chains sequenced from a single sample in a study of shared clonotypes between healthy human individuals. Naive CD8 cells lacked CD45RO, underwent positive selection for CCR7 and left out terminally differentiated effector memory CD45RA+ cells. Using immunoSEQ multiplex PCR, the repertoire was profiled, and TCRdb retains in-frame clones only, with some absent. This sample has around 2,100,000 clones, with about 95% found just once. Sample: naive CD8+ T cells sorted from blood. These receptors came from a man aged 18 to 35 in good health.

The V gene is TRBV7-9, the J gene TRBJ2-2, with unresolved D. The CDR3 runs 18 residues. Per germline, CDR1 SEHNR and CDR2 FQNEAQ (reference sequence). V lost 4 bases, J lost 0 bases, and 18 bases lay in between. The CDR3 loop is CASSSSQYTGSNTGELFF. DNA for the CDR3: TGTGCCAGCAGCTCGTCGCAATATACTGGATCGAACACCGGGGAGCTGTTTTTT.

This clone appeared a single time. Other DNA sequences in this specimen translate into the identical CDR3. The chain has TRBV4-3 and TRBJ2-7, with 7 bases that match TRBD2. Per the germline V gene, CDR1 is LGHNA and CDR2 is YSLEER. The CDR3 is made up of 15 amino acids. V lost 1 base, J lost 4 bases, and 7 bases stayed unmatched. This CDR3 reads CASSQGVAGGYEQYF. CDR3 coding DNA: TGCGCCAGCAGCCAAGGGGTAGCGGGCGGGTACGAGCAGTACTTC.

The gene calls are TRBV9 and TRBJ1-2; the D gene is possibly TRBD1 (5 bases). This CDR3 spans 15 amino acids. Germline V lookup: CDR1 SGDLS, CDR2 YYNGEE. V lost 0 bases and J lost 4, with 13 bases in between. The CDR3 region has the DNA TGTGCCAGCAGCGTAGAGGCAGGGTGGGCCTATGGCTACACCTTC. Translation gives CASSVEAGWAYGYTF.

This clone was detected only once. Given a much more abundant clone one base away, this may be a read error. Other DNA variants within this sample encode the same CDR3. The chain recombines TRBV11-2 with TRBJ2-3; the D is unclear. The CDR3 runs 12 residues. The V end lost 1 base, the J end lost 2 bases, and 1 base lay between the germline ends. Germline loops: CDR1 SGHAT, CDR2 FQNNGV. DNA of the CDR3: TGTGCCAGCAGCTTAGCCACAGATACGCAGTATTTT. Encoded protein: CASSLATDTQYF. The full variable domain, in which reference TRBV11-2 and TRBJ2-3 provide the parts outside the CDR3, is EAGVAQSPRYKIIEKRQSVAFWCNPISGHATLYWYQQILGQGPKLLIQFQNNGVVDDSQLPKDRFSAERLKGVDSTLKIQPAKLEDSAVYLCASSLATDTQYFGPGTRLTVL.

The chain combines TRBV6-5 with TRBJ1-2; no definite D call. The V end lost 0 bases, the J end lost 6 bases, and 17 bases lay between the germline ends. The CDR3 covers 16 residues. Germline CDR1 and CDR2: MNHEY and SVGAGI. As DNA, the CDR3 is TGTGCCAGCAGTTACTCATCTCTCGGCGGCGCCAATGGCTACACCTTC. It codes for CASSYSSLGGANGYTF.

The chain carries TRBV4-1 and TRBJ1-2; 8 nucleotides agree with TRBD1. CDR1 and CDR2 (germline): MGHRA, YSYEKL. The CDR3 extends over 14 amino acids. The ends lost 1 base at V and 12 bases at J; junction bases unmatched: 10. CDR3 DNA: TGCGCCAGCAGCCAAGCTGGACAGGGCGGAATCCACACCTTC. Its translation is CASSQAGQGGIHTF.

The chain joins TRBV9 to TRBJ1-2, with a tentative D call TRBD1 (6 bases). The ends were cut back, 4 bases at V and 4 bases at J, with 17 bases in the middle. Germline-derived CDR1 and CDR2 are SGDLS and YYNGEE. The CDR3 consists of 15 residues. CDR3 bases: TGTGCCAGCAGCCCCGGCTTAGGGACAAGCTATGGCTACACCTTC. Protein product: CASSPGLGTSYGYTF. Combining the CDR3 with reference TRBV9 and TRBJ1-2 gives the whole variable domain DSGVTQTPKHLITATGQRVTLRCSPRSGDLSVYWYQQSLDQGLQFLIQYYNGEERAKGNILERFSAQQFPDLHSELNLSSLELGDSALYFCASSPGLGTSYGYTFGSGTRLTVV.

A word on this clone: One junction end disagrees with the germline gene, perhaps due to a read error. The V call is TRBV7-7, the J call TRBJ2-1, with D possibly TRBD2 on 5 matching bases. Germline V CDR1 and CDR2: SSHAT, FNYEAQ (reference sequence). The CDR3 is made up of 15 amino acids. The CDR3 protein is CASSVGDSSYNEQFF. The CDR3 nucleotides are TGTGCTAGCAGCGTCGGGGATAGCTCCTACAATGAGCAGTTCTTC.

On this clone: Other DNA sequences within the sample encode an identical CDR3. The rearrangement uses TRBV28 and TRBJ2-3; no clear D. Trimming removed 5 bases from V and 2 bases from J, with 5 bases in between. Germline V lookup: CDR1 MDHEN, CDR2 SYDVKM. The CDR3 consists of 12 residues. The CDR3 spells CASSLDTDTQYF. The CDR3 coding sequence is TGTGCCAGCAGTCTGGACACAGATACGCAGTATTTT.

CDR3 bases: TGTGCCAGCAGTTTAGGGCAGGGGGTATTGAACACTGAAGCTTTCTTT. This encodes CASSLGQGVLNTEAFF. The V call is TRBV28, the J call TRBJ1-1; 7 bases are a match to TRBD1. Germline V gene data show CDR1 as MDHEN and CDR2 as SYDVKM. This CDR3 spans 16 amino acids. The trim removed 2 bases at V and 0 bases at J, leaving 6 bases unmatched. The full variable domain, its missing parts supplied by reference TRBV28 and TRBJ1-1, is DVKVTQSSRYLVKRTGEKVFLECVQDMDHENMFWYRQDPGLGLRLIYFSYDVKMKEKGDIPEGYSVSREKKERFSLILESASTNQTSMYLCASSLGQGVLNTEAFFGQGTRLTVV.

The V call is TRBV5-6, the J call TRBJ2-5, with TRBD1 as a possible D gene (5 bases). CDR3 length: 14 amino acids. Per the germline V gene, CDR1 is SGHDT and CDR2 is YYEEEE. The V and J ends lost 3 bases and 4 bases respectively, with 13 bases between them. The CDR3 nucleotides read TGTGCCAGCAGCTCCATCTCAGGGCCAGAGACCCAGTACTTC. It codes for CASSSISGPETQYF. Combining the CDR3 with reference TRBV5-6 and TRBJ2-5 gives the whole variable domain DAGVTQSPTHLIKTRGQQVTLRCSPKSGHDTVSWYQQALGQGPQFIFQYYEEEERQRGNFPDRFSGHQFPNYSSELNVNALLLGDSALYLCASSSISGPETQYFGPGTRLLVL.

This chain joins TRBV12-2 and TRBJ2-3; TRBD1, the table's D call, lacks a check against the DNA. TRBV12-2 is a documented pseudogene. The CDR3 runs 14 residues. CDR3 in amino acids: CASRPHRATDTQYF. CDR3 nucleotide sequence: TGTGCAAGTCGGCCCCACAGGGCCACAGATACGCAGTATTTT.

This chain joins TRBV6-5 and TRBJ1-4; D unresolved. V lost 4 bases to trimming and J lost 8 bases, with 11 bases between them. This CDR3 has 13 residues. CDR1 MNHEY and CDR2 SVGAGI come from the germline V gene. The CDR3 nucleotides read TGTGCCAGCAGTTTCTTCTCGGGGGAAAAACTGTTTTTT. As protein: CASSFFSGEKLFF.

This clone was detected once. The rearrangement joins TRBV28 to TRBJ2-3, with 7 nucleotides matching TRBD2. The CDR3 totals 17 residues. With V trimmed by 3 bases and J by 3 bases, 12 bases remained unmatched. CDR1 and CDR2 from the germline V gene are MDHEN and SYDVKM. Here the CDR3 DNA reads TGTGCCAGCAGTTTGGGTTCGGCGGGGGATAAGACAGATACGCAGTATTTT. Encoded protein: CASSLGSAGDKTDTQYF.

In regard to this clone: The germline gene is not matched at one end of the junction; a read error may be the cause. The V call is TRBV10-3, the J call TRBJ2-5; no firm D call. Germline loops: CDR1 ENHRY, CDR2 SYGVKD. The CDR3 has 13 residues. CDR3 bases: TGTGCCATCAATGAGACACCCCTAGAGACCCAGTACTTC. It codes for CAINETPLETQYF.

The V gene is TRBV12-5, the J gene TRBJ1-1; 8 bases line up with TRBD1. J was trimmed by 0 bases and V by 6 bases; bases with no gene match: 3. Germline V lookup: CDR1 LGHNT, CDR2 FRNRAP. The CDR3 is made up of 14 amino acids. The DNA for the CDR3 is TGTGCTAGTGGGGACAGGGAGGTGAACACTGAAGCTTTCTTT. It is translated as CASGDREVNTEAFF.

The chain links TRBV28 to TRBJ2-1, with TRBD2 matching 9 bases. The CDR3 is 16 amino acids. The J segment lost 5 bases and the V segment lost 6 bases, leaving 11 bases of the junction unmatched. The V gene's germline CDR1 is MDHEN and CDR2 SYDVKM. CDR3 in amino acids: CASRRIRGGADNEQFF. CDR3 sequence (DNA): TGTGCCAGCAGACGGATTCGCGGGGGGGCCGACAATGAGCAGTTCTTC.

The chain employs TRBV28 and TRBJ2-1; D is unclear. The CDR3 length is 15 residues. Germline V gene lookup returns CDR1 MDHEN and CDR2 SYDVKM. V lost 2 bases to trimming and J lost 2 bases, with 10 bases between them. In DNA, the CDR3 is TGTGCCAGCAGTTTAGTTTTTGCGGCCTACAATGAGCAGTTCTTC. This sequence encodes CASSLVFAAYNEQFF.

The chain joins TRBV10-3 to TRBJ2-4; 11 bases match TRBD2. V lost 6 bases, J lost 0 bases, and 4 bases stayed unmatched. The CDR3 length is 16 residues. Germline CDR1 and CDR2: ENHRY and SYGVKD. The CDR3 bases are TGTGCCATCAGGCCTAGCGGGGGGCTAGCCAAAAACATTCAGTACTTC. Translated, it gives CAIRPSGGLAKNIQYF.

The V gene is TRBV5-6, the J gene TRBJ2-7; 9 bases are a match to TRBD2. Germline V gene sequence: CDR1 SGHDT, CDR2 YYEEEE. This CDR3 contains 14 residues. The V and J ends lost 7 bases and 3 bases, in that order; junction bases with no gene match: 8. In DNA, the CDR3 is TGTGCCAGCTTTTTAGCGGGAGACCTCTACGAGCAGTACTTC. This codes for CASFLAGDLYEQYF.

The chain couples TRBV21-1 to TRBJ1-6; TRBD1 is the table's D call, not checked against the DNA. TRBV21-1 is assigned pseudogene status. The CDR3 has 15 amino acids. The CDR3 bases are TGTGCCAGCAGAACTTATCAGGGGTATAATTCACCCCTCCACTTT. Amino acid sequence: CASRTYQGYNSPLHF.

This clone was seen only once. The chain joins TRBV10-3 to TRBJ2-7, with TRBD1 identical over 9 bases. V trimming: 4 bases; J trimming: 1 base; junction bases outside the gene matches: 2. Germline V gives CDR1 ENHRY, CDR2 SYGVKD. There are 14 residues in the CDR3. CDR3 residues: CAISVGTGSYEQYF. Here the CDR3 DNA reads TGTGCCATCAGTGTTGGGACAGGGTCCTACGAGCAGTACTTC.

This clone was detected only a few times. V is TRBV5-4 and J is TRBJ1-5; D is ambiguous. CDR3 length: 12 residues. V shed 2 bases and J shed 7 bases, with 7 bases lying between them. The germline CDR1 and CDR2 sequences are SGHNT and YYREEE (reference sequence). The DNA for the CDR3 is TGTGCCAGCAGCTTCCCCGGACAGCCCCAGCATTTT. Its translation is CASSFPGQPQHF. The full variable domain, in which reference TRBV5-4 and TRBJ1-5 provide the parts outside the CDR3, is ETGVTQSPTHLIKTRGQQVTLRCSSQSGHNTVSWYQQALGQGPQFIFQYYREEENGRGNFPPRFSGLQFPNYSSELNVNALELDDSALYLCASSFPGQPQHFGDGTRLSIL.

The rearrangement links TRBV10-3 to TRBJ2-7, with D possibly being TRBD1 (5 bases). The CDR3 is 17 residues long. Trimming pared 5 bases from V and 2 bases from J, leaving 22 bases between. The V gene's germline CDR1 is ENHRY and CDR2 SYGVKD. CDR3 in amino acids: CAISHDVDSQRPYEQYF. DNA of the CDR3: TGTGCCATCAGTCACGACGTCGACAGCCAAAGACCCTACGAGCAGTACTTC.

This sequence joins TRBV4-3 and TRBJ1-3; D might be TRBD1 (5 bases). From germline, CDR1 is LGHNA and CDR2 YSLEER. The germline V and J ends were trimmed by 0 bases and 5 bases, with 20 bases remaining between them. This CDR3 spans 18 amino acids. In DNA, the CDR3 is TGCGCCAGCAGCCAAGAATCCCCACCTACAGGTTTCAGAAACACCATATATTTT. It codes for CASSQESPPTGFRNTIYF.

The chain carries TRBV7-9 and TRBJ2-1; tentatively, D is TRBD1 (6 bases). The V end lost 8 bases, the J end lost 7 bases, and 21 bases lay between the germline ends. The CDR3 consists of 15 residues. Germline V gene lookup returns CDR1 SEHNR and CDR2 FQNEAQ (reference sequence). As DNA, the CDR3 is TGTGCCAGCCTCACCCGGGACACCCTTAGGAATGAGCAGTTCTTC. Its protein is CASLTRDTLRNEQFF.

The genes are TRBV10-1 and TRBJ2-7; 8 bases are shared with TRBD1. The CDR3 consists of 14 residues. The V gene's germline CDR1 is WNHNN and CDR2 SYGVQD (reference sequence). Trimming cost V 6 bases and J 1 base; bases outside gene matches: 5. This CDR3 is CASSAGQVSYEQYF. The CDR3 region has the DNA TGCGCCAGCAGCGCGGGACAGGTTTCCTACGAGCAGTACTTC.